This T cell receptor beta chain originates from a study of blood T cell repertoires in COVID-19. Turning to the study itself: Sources were T cells, B-cell-depleted T cells, or PBMCs; the material itself was cDNA or gDNA.

This clone was detected only once. Original methodology: The assay estimated nucleated cells by amplifying reference gene primers. TCRdb's table, derived via immunoSEQ multiplex PCR, lists solely in-frame clones and lacks some. V and J calls and clone size are as listed in that table; D and trimming were resolved from the DNA. The table lists approximately 75,000 clones, 80% to 90% of them singletons, with more than 20% in the top ten. CDR1 and CDR2 (germline): LNHDA, SQIVND (reference sequence). The CDR3 covers 14 residues. V was pared by 5 bases and J by 7 bases, with 18 bases between. Sequenced: peripheral blood. The sequence came from a woman between 45 and 65 years old with acute or convalescent COVID-19. The V and J genes are TRBV19 and TRBJ2-7, with D possibly matching TRBD1 (5 bases). CDR3 loop: CASSPRGPVLEQYF. In nucleotides, the CDR3 is TGTGCCAGTAGTCCAAGGGGCCCCGTCCTGGAGCAGTACTTC. The variable domain in full, completed from reference TRBV19 and TRBJ2-7, reads DGGITQSPKYLFRKEGQNVTLSCEQNLNHDAMYWYRQDPGQGLRLIYYSQIVNDFQKGDIAEGYSVSREKKESFPLTVTSAQKNPTAFYLCASSPRGPVLEQYFGPGTRLTVT.